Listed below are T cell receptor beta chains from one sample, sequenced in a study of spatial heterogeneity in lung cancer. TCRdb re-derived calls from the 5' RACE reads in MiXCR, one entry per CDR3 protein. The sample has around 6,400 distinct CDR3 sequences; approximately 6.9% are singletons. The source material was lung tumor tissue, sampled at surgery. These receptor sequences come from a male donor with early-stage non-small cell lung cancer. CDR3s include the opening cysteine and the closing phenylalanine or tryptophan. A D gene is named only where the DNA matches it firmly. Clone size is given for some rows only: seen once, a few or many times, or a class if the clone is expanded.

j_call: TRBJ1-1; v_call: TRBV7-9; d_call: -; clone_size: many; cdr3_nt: TGTGCCAGCAGACAGACAGGAATGAACACTGAAGCTTTCTTT; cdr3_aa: CASRQTGMNTEAFF
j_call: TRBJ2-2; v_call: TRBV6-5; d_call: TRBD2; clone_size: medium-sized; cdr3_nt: TGTGCCAGCAGTTACTCGACTAGCGCCACCGGGGAGCTGTTTTTT; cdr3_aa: CASSYSTSATGELFF
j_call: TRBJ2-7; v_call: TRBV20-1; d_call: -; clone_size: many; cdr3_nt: TGCAGTGCTAGAGCCATGGGGGGACCTAAGGACTACGAGCAGTACTTC; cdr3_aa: CSARAMGGPKDYEQYF
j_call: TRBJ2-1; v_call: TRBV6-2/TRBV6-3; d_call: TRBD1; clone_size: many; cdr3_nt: TGTGCCAGCAGAAGACCCTCGGGACAGGGGAGCAATGAGCAGTTCTTC; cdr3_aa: CASRRPSGQGSNEQFF
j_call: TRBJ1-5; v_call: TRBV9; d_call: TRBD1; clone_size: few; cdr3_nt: TGTGCCAGCAACACTGAGACAGGGGGACTGAGTCAGCCCCAGCATTTT; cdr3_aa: CASNTETGGLSQPQHF
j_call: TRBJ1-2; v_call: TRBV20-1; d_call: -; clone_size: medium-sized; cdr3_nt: TGCAGTGCTAGAGTAGCCACAGCTGGGTATGGCTACACCTTC; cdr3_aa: CSARVATAGYGYTF
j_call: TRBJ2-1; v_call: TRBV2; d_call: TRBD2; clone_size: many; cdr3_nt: TGTGCCAGCAGGCGGACTAGCGGCAATGAGCAGTTCTTC; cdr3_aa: CASRRTSGNEQFF
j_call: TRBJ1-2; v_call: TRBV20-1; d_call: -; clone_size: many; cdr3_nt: TGCAGTGCTAGTAACCAAGCTAACTATGGCTACACCTTC; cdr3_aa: CSASNQANYGYTF
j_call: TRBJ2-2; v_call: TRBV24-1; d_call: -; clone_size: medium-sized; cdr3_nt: TGTGCCACCGGACTATCCATAACCGGGGAGCTGTTTTTT; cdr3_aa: CATGLSITGELFF
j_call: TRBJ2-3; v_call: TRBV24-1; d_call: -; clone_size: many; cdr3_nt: TGTGCCACCAGTGAGGCGTTGGGCGCAGATACGCAGTATTTT; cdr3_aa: CATSEALGADTQYF
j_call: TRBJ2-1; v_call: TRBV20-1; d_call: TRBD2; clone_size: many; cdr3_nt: TGCAGTGCTAGAGATCCGGGAGGAGCTATCAATGAGCAGTTCTTC; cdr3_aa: CSARDPGGAINEQFF
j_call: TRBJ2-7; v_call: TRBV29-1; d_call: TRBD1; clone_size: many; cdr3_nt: TGCAGCGGAAGAGGGGGCGAGTACGAGCAGTACTTC; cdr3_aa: CSGRGGEYEQYF
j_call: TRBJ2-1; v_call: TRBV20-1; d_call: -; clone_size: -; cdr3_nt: TGCAGTGCTCTTTTAGCGGATAGCGTCAATGAGCAGTTCTTC; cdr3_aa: CSALLADSVNEQFF
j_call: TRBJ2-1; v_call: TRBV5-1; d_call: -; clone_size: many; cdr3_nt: TGCGCCAGCACCCCATCAGGGTCCTACTACAATGAGCAGTTCTTC; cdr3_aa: CASTPSGSYYNEQFF
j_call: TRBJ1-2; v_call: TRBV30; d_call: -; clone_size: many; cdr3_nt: TGTGCCTGGAGTTATAACTATGGCTACACCTTC; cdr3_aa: CAWSYNYGYTF
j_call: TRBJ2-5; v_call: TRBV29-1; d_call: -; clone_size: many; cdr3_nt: TGCAGCGTCTCGAGCGTTTCAGAGACCCAGTACTTC; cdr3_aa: CSVSSVSETQYF
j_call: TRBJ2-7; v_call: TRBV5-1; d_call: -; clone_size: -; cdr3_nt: TGCGCCAGCAGCTTTCTAGTTGACTACGAGCAGTACTTC; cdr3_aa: CASSFLVDYEQYF
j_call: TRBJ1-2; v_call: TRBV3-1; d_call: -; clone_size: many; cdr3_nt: TGTGCCAGCAGCCAAGCCCCAGGGTCCTATGGCTACACCTTC; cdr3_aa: CASSQAPGSYGYTF
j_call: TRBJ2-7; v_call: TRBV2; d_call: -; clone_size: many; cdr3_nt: TGTGCCAGCAGTACAGAGGGGGTCCTCTACGAGCAGTACTTC; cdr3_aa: CASSTEGVLYEQYF
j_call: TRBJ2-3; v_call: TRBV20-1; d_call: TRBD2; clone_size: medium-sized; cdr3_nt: TGCAGTGCTAGAGTCGGGAGGACGCCAGATACGCAGTATTTT; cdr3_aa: CSARVGRTPDTQYF